This T cell receptor (beta chain) was identified during a study of Graves' ophthalmopathy and Graves' hyperthyroidism (dated by TCRdb to 2016 to 2019). Concerning the study at large: Peripheral blood was collected at initial diagnosis, prior to any treatment. TCR beta repertoire signatures were used to distinguish Graves' ophthalmopathy from Graves' hyperthyroidism and to predict progression to ophthalmopathy. In total, 135 blood samples were TCR-sequenced: 40 to 45 ophthalmopathy, about 75 hyperthyroidism and roughly 17 hyperthyroidism-to-ophthalmopathy patients. To explore V-J signatures that separate ophthalmopathy from hyperthyroidism, a discovery set of about a hundred patients was enrolled, consisting of approximately 44 with ophthalmopathy and 55 to 65 with stable hyperthyroidism. The independent validation cohort included 18 to 20 hyperthyroidism patients plus 17 patients who later progressed from hyperthyroidism to ophthalmopathy. T-cell repertoires of thyroid tissue and blood were compared in five or six hyperthyroidism patients. Following sample collection, hyperthyroidism patients were given methimazole at a starting dose of 30 mg daily, and ophthalmopathy patients were given high-dose intravenous methylprednisolone. For training and testing, the approximately 97 patients in the discovery cohort were randomly divided in a 7:3 ratio. Findings and caveats that apply to the study as a whole: In validation, the model predicted ophthalmopathy progression with about 64% sensitivity and around 72% specificity; some 13 predicted patients were CT-confirmed with GO in a median of approximately six months. No statistical method was used to predetermine the sample size, and group allocation was not hidden from the investigators. Most expanded thyroid clonotypes with frequency above 0.001 were also detected in blood, suggesting blood repertoires may reflect the thyroid immune response. The 13-signature model separated ophthalmopathy from stable hyperthyroidism with approximately 90% sensitivity and around 81% specificity in cross-validation, and 80%/75% in the test set.

A patient counted as having stable hyperthyroidism if there was no progression to ophthalmopathy within 18 months of follow-up. Hyperthyroidism patients were newly diagnosed, with disease duration under 2 months, and aged 18 to 65 years. Anyone with other autoimmune diseases, uncontrolled infections, pregnancy or lactation was excluded from the study. Clinical symptoms, serum thyroxine, TRAb, thyroid ultrasound and orbital computed tomography formed the basis of the diagnosis. Using Ficoll-Paque density gradient centrifugation, PBMCs were isolated from less than 13 ml of fresh peripheral blood. Total RNA was extracted with Trizol reagent and quality-checked on an Agilent 2100 Bioanalyzer. TCR beta CDR3 regions were amplified from RNA transcripts for repertoire sequencing. A first-round RT-PCR used HTBI primers with the Qiagen OneStep RT-PCR kit, followed by a second-round multiplex PCR, size selection and purification. The libraries underwent paired-end sequencing with 100 bp reads on an Illumina HiSeq2000. As for the original processing: SOAPnuke was used for read processing, and reads with adapters, uncalled bases, a mean Phred below 15, or no exact constant-primer or identifier match were discarded. COPE v1.2.5 was used to merge high-quality paired reads. Unique nucleotide sequences were defined as clonotypes and aligned to IMGT TRB V, D and J references using MiTCR v1.1. The analysis was limited to V-J combinations with a frequency above 0.0001, which together covered 99% to 99.2% of the repertoires. For each V-J combination, a TCR clonal expansion and chaos score was defined as the ratio of F50 clonal expansion to chaos observed in the TCRdist matrix. Welch's t-statistics and random forest were used to reduce the features to about 12 V-J combinations, which were then used as input to a naive Bayes classifier. The similarity between thyroid and blood repertoires was quantified using the Morisita-Horn index. Using fastp trimming at Q25 and MiXCR clonotype assembly, TCRdb reanalyzed the public sequencing data and kept in-frame beta chains. Every entry covers one CDR3 protein and lists the most common genes and DNA from its rows. TCRdb, not the authors, supplied the V and J calls. Within this sample are about 380,000 distinct CDR3 sequences, with 15% to 17% of them counted one time only. The biggest ten clones account for approximately 7% of the sample.

This clonotype appeared many times. Which antigen it targets is not known. No much larger clone is present one base from it, and per-base qualities are unavailable. The sequence was collected from a woman under 30 with stable Graves' hyperthyroidism. Donor details come from another sample of the same person, matched by shared clones. The specimen was peripheral blood.

CDR3 loop: CASSLGGQGGQPQHF. The DNA sequence is given as TGTGCCAGCAGCTTAGGAGGACAGGGGGGTCAGCCCCAGCATTTT. This sequence uses TRBV7-2 and TRBJ1-5, and TRBD1 aligns with 10 junction nucleotides. Inclusive of the bounding cysteine and phenylalanine, the CDR3 is 15 residues long. Just the 45-base CDR3 DNA is kept, in frame starting at base 1. The junction shows trimming of 1 base on V and 6 bases on J, and the gene matches do not reach 3 bases of it. As encoded in the germline V gene, CDR1 is SGHTA while CDR2 is FQGNSA.